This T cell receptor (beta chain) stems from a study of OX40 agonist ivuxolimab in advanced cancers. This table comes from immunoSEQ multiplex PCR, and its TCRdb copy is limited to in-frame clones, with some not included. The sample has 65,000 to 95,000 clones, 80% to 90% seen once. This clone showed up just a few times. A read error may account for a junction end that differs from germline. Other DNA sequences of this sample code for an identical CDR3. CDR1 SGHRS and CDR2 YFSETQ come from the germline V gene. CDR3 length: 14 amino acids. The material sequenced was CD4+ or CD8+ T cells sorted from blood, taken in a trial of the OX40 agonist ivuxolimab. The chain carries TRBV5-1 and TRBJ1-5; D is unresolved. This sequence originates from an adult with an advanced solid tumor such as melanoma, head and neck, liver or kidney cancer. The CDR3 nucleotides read TGTGCCAGCAGCTCCGCCGGGGTAGGACAGCCCCAGCATTTT. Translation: CASSSAGVGQPQHF. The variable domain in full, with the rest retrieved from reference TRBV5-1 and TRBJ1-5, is KAGVTQTPRYLIKTRGQQVTLSCSPISGHRSVSWYQQTPGQGLQFLFEYFSETQRNKGNFPGRFSGRQFSNSRSEMNVSTLELGDSALYLCASSSAGVGQPQHFGDGTRLSIL.